The source of this TCR beta chain is a study of cytomegalovirus exposure and HLA in healthy donors (TCRdb year 2017). For the wider study: An earlier analysis of some 620 of the donors reported around 280 Gb of sequence data and 117 million unique TCR beta sequences obtained from about 200 million T cells. The study aimed to test whether signatures of past pathogen exposure could be identified by cataloging public T cell receptors. In a later analysis, previously published TCR beta repertoires from several hundred donors were re-analyzed and high-resolution HLA genotyping was added so that TCR occurrence patterns could be studied. Genome-wide SNP genotypes for about 55% of the 666 donors were used in a later genetic analysis, which treated that subset as a discovery cohort. The number of typed donors differed by locus: roughly 629-640 for A, B, C, DRB1 and DQB1; 522 for DQA1; approximately 600 for DPA1; and approximately 450 for DPB1. Donor age, sex, ethnicity and CMV serostatus were compiled together with the repertoire data. HLA typing covered class I and class II loci at four-digit resolution. In an earlier analysis of 550 to 700 of the donors, high-throughput TCR beta sequencing was used to judge whether each TCR beta V gene segment behaved as functional or pseudogenic. The T cell repertoires of some 700 subjects were profiled by immunosequencing and related to cytomegalovirus serostatus. About 300 gigabases of sequencing data and tens of millions of unique TCR sequences were included in an early release covering 550 to 650 HLA-typed donors. On average, approximately 250,000 unique TCR beta nucleotide sequences were sequenced per donor among several hundred genotyped donors of the cohort, with roughly 20% of those sequences being non-productive. In addition to the first cohort of roughly 670 subjects, a separate validation cohort of 130 or so different subjects was used. Among the approximately 400 genotyped donors, around 79% belonged to the genetic ancestry cluster associated with self-reported Caucasian donors. Every discovery cohort repertoire had been produced on one sequencing platform. Rather than drawing on any new phenotypic data, the later analysis identified candidate immune exposures from TCR beta sequences and the way those sequences occurred across donors. To predict cytomegalovirus infection status, the study combined high-throughput TCR immunosequencing, statistical association of individual TCRs with disease status, and machine learning. Roughly five DR-DQ haplotypes were treated as single units for association and clustering because of strong linkage in the cohort. Broad study findings and their caveats: A later analysis associated 15,000 to 20,000 TCR beta sequences with specific HLA alleles at a false discovery rate of 0.05. The sequencing pipeline was judged likely to have produced a cluster of highly shared sequence variants as a technical artifact. In a later analysis, the rate of TCR association differed among HLA loci, with DRB1 alleles having the most associated TCRs and HLA-C alleles having the fewest. In a later analysis, several top co-occurrence clusters were reported to appear linked to parvovirus B19, influenza, CMV and Epstein-Barr virus. Cytomegalovirus status was reported to be diagnosed by the classifier with high specificity and sensitivity in both the original and validation cohorts. When HLA alleles, especially DR and DQ, strongly co-occurred, TCR associations were difficult to assign to individual alleles. A later analysis found that HLA-associated TCR beta chains were more clonally expanded and had lower generation probabilities than equally common non-associated chains. Correlated functional status among segregating V segments might reflect linkage disequilibrium, but an unknown experimental factor could not be ruled out. Some IMGT-functional V segments, including TRBV6-2 and TRBV6-3, could not be distinguished by the 87-base-pair reads and were therefore excluded. Most TCR sequences were seen in very few donors, while some public TCRs were found in many individuals. Because HLA typing was unavailable for some donors at each locus, only the typed subset was used in association tests. Three of the identified cytomegalovirus-associated TCR beta chains were confirmed in vitro to be specific for cytomegalovirus antigens. The authors suggested that the approach could potentially be extended to other disease states and immunological phenotypes. Because counts were too low, some 17 rarely observed V segments, including chromosome 9 orphons, were excluded from the earlier analysis of several hundred of the donors. A total of fewer than 200 TCR beta chains were listed by the study as associated with cytomegalovirus. Most CMV-associated TCR beta chains appeared to be HLA-restricted in a later analysis, and the HLA associations seemed to be driven largely by CMV exposure. A later genetic analysis associated a missense DCLRE1C variant with V-gene and J-gene trimming of TCR beta chains, and an independent cohort replicated the association. According to a later genetic analysis, donors in an Asian-associated ancestry cluster had fewer N-insertions in productive TCRs than the approximately 700-donor mean. For the cohort, immune exposure information was limited to CMV serostatus. Only TCR beta chains were sequenced in this cohort, and the absence of alpha or paired-chain data limited detectable features. Presence/absence analyses assumed roughly uniform sequencing depth across donors, an assumption that may not hold. A further reported finding was that TCR beta sequences accurately predicted the HLA-A and HLA-B alleles for most subjects in the first cohort. In an earlier analysis of approximately 600 of the donors, most TCR beta V segments were observed in productive rearrangements about 90% or about 30% of the time, broadly matching IMGT annotations.

Library preparation used the immunoSEQ multiplex PCR assay. The multiplex PCR relied on a mix of 60 forward primers for TCR Vbeta segments and 13 reverse primers for TCR Jbeta segments. Amplification of the CDR3 region of rearranged TCR beta genes was performed with a multiplex PCR assay on genomic DNA. Amplified TCR beta libraries were sequenced as 87-base-pair reads on the Illumina HiSeq System. Processing in the source paper ran as follows. A later analysis tallied 75 million to 95 million unique TCR beta chains across the approximately 670 repertoires, and about 10 million of those chains were shared by two or more donors. To remove PCR and sequencing errors, raw reads were error-corrected and collapsed into unique sequences using a nearest-neighbor algorithm that merged closely related sequences. To assign V, D and J gene segments, CDR3 sequences were aligned to IMGT reference sequences. For a sequence to be retained, a match of at least six nucleotides was required to both a V gene segment and a J gene segment. Rearrangements were called productive when the CDR3 lacked stop codons and stayed in frame with V and J; all others were non-productive. CDR3 was defined by IMGT convention, running from the second conserved V-encoded cysteine to the conserved J-encoded phenylalanine. The earlier analysis of some 600 of the donors excluded sequences that lacked an unambiguous match to a single V gene segment. In an earlier analysis of around 600 of the donors, V segments were called functional above 56.7% productive rearrangements and were called segregating when the between-donor standard deviation exceeded 5%. To diagnose cytomegalovirus status from the catalog of TCR beta chain sequences, a statistical classification framework was built. A later analysis assigned V and J genes by comparing TCR nucleotide sequences with IMGT/GENE-DB human TR gene sequences. In a later analysis, CDR3 sequences and most-parsimonious VDJ recombination scenarios were assigned using the TCRdist pipeline. In a later analysis, each TCR beta chain was defined by its CDR3 amino acid sequence together with its V-gene family, and reads without a unique V-gene family were excluded. As a way to deal with suspected cross-contamination and a sequencing artifact, a later analysis dropped approximately 590 nucleotide sequences that were highly shared and had low generation probability. In a later analysis, a clonal expansion index was calculated for each public chain from normalized within-repertoire ranks of inferred template counts. A later analysis computed generation probabilities with a VDJ recombination model fitted to out-of-frame rearrangements, and checked the results against IGoR. A later analysis scored TCR-TCR, TCR-HLA and TCR-CMV co-occurrence with hypergeometric tests, applying a repertoire-size bias correction to TCR pairs. To estimate false discovery rates, a later analysis permuted the HLA or CMV assignments 20 times. In a later analysis, co-occurring TCRs were grouped with DBSCAN, and TCRdist sequence similarity was added when clustering was performed within HLA-allele-positive subsets. Co-occurrence clustering excluded repertoires with fewer than 30,000 or more than 120,000 public chains, plus five with anomalous nucleotide sharing. TCRdb's version of the immuneACCESS table is confined to in-frame rearrangements and falls short of the full clone set. An unresolved V gene accounts for under half of the shortfall where checked; the remainder is of unknown origin. Clonal size and the V and J genes are those of that table, whereas D and trimming came from the DNA. The sample table holds 110,000 or so clones, of which roughly 71% were seen once. Roughly 8.3% of the sample comes from the top ten.

Comment on this clone: Its target antigen remains unknown. Per-nucleotide qualities are absent, and no much larger clonotype sits a single base away.

In total, around 600 healthy bone marrow donors made up the cohort. Cohort members were all nominally healthy when sampled, although unrecorded immune exposures were likely present. The donor was CMV seropositive and belonged to the group of about 290 seropositive cohort members. Every donor gave a peripheral blood sample, and the peripheral blood mononuclear cells from that sample were used for TCR beta sequencing. The Qiagen DNeasy Blood Extraction Kit was used to extract genomic DNA from the blood cell samples. From the cysteine up to the phenylalanine, the CDR3 has a length of 14 residues. Kept here is only the CDR3 DNA, which spans 42 bases and is read in frame from base 1. CDR1 and CDR2, per the germline V gene, are SNHLY and FYNNEI. At the junction V is shortened by 3 bases and J by 5 bases; bases outside the gene matches: 6.

The receptor was derived from a young man in good health and CMV-seropositive. This receptor chain uses TRBV2 and TRBJ2-5; TRBD2 fits 7 bases in the junction. Sequenced: PBMCs. The CDR3 protein is CASSDSGGRETQYF. At the DNA level, the sequence is TGTGCCAGCAGTGATTCGGGGGGACGGGAGACCCAGTACTTC.